This T cell receptor beta chain was sequenced in a study of control samples from healthy donors and cancer patients (TCRdb year 2020). The library was prepared using the immunoSEQ multiplex PCR assay. TCRdb mirrors the immuneACCESS table, restricted to in-frame sequences. Some clones are absent from its copies; in checked studies, under half trace to an unresolved V gene, and the reason for the others is unknown. Counted in this sample were 30,000 to 40,000 clones; approximately 93% of them appeared once. The ten largest account for about 1.7% of the sample. V and J are truncated by 2 bases and 10 bases respectively, leaving an intervening sequence of 11 bases. For CDR1 and CDR2, the germline V gene lists ENHRY and SYGVKD. From the cysteine up to the phenylalanine, the CDR3 has a length of 12 residues. Solely the CDR3 DNA is kept, with 36 bases framed from the first base. As to this clone: Its antigen target is currently unknown. One base away there is no much larger clone; base qualities are not given.

The sequenced material came from PBMCs. The sequence was obtained from a man aged 35 to 55 with colorectal cancer. Rearrangement joined TRBV10-3 to TRBJ1-2; no D gene is confidently identified. The bases are TGTGCCATCAGTGAGCTCAACCGGGACTACACCTTC. Translated, it gives CAISELNRDYTF.